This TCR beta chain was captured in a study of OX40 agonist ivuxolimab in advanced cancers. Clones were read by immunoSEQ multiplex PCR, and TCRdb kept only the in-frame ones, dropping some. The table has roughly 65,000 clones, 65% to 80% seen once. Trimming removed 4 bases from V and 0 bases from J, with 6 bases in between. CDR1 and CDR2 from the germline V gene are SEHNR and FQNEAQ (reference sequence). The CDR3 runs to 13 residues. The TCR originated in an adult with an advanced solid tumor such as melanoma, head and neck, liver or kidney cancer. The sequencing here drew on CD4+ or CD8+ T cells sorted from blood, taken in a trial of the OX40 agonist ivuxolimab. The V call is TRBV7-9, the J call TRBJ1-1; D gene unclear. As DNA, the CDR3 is TGTGCCAGCAGCTCACAGATGAACACTGAAGCTTTCTTT. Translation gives CASSSQMNTEAFF. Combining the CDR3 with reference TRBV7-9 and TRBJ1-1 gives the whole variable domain DTGVSQNPRHKITKRGQNVTFRCDPISEHNRLYWYRQTLGQGPEFLTYFQNEAQLEKSRLLSDRFSAERPKGSFSTLEIQRTEQGDSAMYLCASSSQMNTEAFFGQGTRLTVV.